This is a list of T cell receptor beta chains from one sample in a study of blood T cells in healthy people across ages. TCRdb itself ran the 5' RACE reads through MiXCR, one entry per CDR3 protein. Of approximately 1.5 million distinct CDR3 sequences listed, 34% were seen once; the top ten hold approximately 11%. The sequencing input was blood. All receptors derive from a woman in her twenties or thirties in good health. CDR3s include the opening cysteine and the closing phenylalanine or tryptophan. A D gene is named only where the DNA matches it firmly. Expanded clones are given a class, and other clones once, few, many or no size at all.

d_call: NA
v_call: TRBV9
clone_size: NA
j_call: TRBJ2-3
cdr3_aa: CASSDPLLAGGADTQYF
cdr3_nt: TGTGCCAGCAGCGACCCCCTACTAGCTGGCGGTGCAGATACGCAGTATTTT

d_call: NA
v_call: TRBV19
clone_size: NA
j_call: TRBJ2-5
cdr3_aa: CASSISSSRETQYF
cdr3_nt: TGTGCCAGTAGTATATCGAGCAGTAGAGAGACCCAGTACTTC

d_call: NA
v_call: TRBV5-6
clone_size: NA
j_call: TRBJ2-7
cdr3_aa: CASSLYRAHEQYF
cdr3_nt: TGTGCCAGCAGCTTGTACAGGGCCCACGAGCAGTACTTC

d_call: TRBD2
v_call: TRBV5-1
clone_size: few
j_call: TRBJ2-3
cdr3_aa: CASRDPAGGGTDTQYF
cdr3_nt: TGCGCCAGCCGTGACCCAGCGGGGGGAGGCACAGATACGCAGTATTTT

d_call: NA
v_call: TRBV21-1
clone_size: NA
j_call: TRBJ1-1
cdr3_aa: CASRKHPKNTEAFF
cdr3_nt: TGTGCCAGCAGGAAACACCCGAAGAACACTGAAGCTTTCTTT

d_call: NA
v_call: TRBV27
clone_size: NA
j_call: TRBJ2-3
cdr3_aa: CASSLWGTLTDTQYF
cdr3_nt: TGTGCCAGCAGTTTGTGGGGCACTCTCACAGATACGCAGTATTTT

d_call: NA
v_call: TRBV28
clone_size: NA
j_call: TRBJ2-7
cdr3_aa: CASSPGESAEQYF
cdr3_nt: TGTGCCAGCAGTCCGGGGGAATCCGCCGAGCAGTACTTC

d_call: TRBD2
v_call: TRBV20-1
clone_size: NA
j_call: TRBJ2-3
cdr3_aa: CSAKLAGGGNTQYF
cdr3_nt: TGCAGTGCTAAGCTAGCGGGGGGGGGGAATACGCAGTATTTT

d_call: NA
v_call: TRBV11-1
clone_size: NA
j_call: TRBJ2-1
cdr3_aa: CASSSRLGLHNEQFF
cdr3_nt: TGTGCCAGCAGCTCCAGACTAGGGTTGCACAATGAGCAGTTCTTC

d_call: NA
v_call: TRBV18
clone_size: NA
j_call: TRBJ1-2
cdr3_aa: CASSPAGVVPDYGYTF
cdr3_nt: TGTGCCAGCTCACCAGCAGGGGTAGTACCGGACTATGGCTACACCTTC

d_call: TRBD1
v_call: TRBV29-1
clone_size: many
j_call: TRBJ2-7
cdr3_aa: CSAGQATYEQYF
cdr3_nt: TGCAGCGCGGGACAGGCGACCTACGAGCAGTACTTC